This T cell receptor beta chain was observed in a study of cytomegalovirus exposure and HLA in healthy donors. Findings and limits, study-wide: Researchers left out some V segments, among them TRBV6-2 and TRBV6-3, as indistinguishable. It was 160 or so TCR beta chains that were listed as cytomegalovirus-associated.

As concerns this clone: The antigen remains unidentified.

Donors counted as nominally healthy when sampled, yet unrecorded immune exposures were likely. The V gene end was trimmed by 7 bases and the J gene end by 2 bases; junction bases not matched to a gene: 4. Germline lookup yields CDR1 MNHEY and CDR2 SVGAGI. This CDR3 spans 14 amino acids. The PCR employed 60 Vbeta primers together with 13 Jbeta primers. How the authors handled the data: Later, tens of millions of unique TCR beta chains were counted in an analysis, and roughly 11 million of them were shared. Produced via immunoSEQ multiplex PCR; TCRdb's table is partial and in-frame only. V, J and clone size derive from that table, while D and trimming were established from the DNA sequence. The sample contains 110,000 to 150,000 clones, roughly three quarters of which appear only once.

The J gene is TRBJ2-3, the V gene TRBV6-5, with TRBD2 identical over 9 bases. Specimen: PBMCs. The receptor's source is a man between 60 and 70 years old in good health and CMV-seronegative. The CDR3 bases are TGTGCCAGCACTGCGGGAGGGACCACAGATACGCAGTATTTT. This encodes CASTAGGTTDTQYF.